The rows below give T cell receptor beta chains drawn from one sample of a study of beta chain features in type 1 diabetes. This table comes from immunoSEQ multiplex PCR, and its TCRdb copy is limited to in-frame clones, with some not included. The sample lists about 350,000 clones, 20% occurring once. Specimen: naive CD4+ T cells from blood. The receptor source for this set is a woman aged 18-29 years in good health. Both conserved end residues are part of each CDR3. Fields, in order: CDR3 DNA, CDR3 protein, clone size, V gene, D gene, J gene. A D gene is named only where the DNA matches it firmly. Expanded clones get a size class; other rows say once, few or many, or leave the size out.

CDR3 DNA: TGTGCCAGCAGCTTACAGACAGGGGGATTCAATGAGCAGTTCTTC
CDR3 protein: CASSLQTGGFNEQFF
clone size: -
V gene: TRBV7-6
D gene: TRBD1
J gene: TRBJ2-1

CDR3 DNA: TGTGCCAGCAGCCTTCACCGTCTAGCGGGGGGGCAAGAGACCCAGTACTTC
CDR3 protein: CASSLHRLAGGQETQYF
clone size: few
V gene: TRBV4-2
D gene: TRBD2
J gene: TRBJ2-5

CDR3 DNA: TGCGCCAGCAGCCACCGGGACAGAGACACAGATACGCAGTATTTT
CDR3 protein: CASSHRDRDTDTQYF
clone size: -
V gene: TRBV4-1
D gene: TRBD1
J gene: TRBJ2-3

CDR3 DNA: TGCGCCAGCAGCTTGACAACAGCTCAGTGGGACATTCAGTACTTC
CDR3 protein: CASSLTTAQWDIQYF
clone size: -
V gene: TRBV5-1
D gene: -
J gene: TRBJ2-4

CDR3 DNA: TGCAGCGTTGATAATGCGACTCTGCAGTTCTTC
CDR3 protein: CSVDNATLQFF
clone size: -
V gene: TRBV29-1
D gene: -
J gene: TRBJ2-1

CDR3 DNA: TGCGCCAGCAGCCCGGATCTCTCGGGAATCTCCGGTGAGCAGTTCTTC
CDR3 protein: CASSPDLSGISGEQFF
clone size: -
V gene: TRBV5-1
D gene: -
J gene: TRBJ2-1

CDR3 DNA: TGTGCCAGCATATCCGAGGGGGCCCAGTACTTC
CDR3 protein: CASISEGAQYF
clone size: few
V gene: TRBV2
D gene: -
J gene: TRBJ2-5

CDR3 DNA: TGTGCCACCAGCAGACAGGGGGCTGGAAACACCATATATTTT
CDR3 protein: CATSRQGAGNTIYF
clone size: -
V gene: TRBV15
D gene: TRBD1
J gene: TRBJ1-3

CDR3 DNA: TGCGCCAGCAGCTGGAAGGCTAGGGGCACTGAAGCTTTCTTT
CDR3 protein: CASSWKARGTEAFF
clone size: -
V gene: TRBV5-1
D gene: -
J gene: TRBJ1-1

CDR3 DNA: TGTGCCAGCAGCCAAGGATGGGCGGGAACCGATACGCAGTATTTT
CDR3 protein: CASSQGWAGTDTQYF
clone size: few
V gene: TRBV4-2
D gene: -
J gene: TRBJ2-3

CDR3 DNA: TGTGCCAGCAGCGCGACTAGCGGGAGGGTCTACGAGCAGTACTTC
CDR3 protein: CASSATSGRVYEQYF
clone size: -
V gene: TRBV7-2
D gene: TRBD2
J gene: TRBJ2-7

CDR3 DNA: TGTGCCAGCAGCCAAGATGTTGGGCTAGCGGGAGTACATGAGCAGTTCTTC
CDR3 protein: CASSQDVGLAGVHEQFF
clone size: -
V gene: TRBV4-2
D gene: TRBD2
J gene: TRBJ2-1

CDR3 DNA: TGCGCCAGCAGCTTGCGACAGGGTCTCTACGAGCAGTACTTC
CDR3 protein: CASSLRQGLYEQYF
clone size: few
V gene: TRBV5-1
D gene: TRBD1
J gene: TRBJ2-7

CDR3 DNA: TGCAGCGTAGATACAGGGGGCTTCTCTGGGGCCAACGTCCTGACTTTC
CDR3 protein: CSVDTGGFSGANVLTF
clone size: -
V gene: TRBV29-1
D gene: TRBD1
J gene: TRBJ2-6

CDR3 DNA: TGCGCCAGCAGCCAAGGCAGACAGGGGGTCTCGGCCAAAAACATTCAGTACTTC
CDR3 protein: CASSQGRQGVSAKNIQYF
clone size: -
V gene: TRBV4-1
D gene: TRBD1
J gene: TRBJ2-4

CDR3 DNA: TGCAGCGTAAAGACAAGTCCCTACGAGCAGTACTTC
CDR3 protein: CSVKTSPYEQYF
clone size: few
V gene: TRBV29-1
D gene: -
J gene: TRBJ2-7

CDR3 DNA: TGTGCCAGCAGCCAAGCACCGGGGGGGCCCGAGCAGTACTTC
CDR3 protein: CASSQAPGGPEQYF
clone size: -
V gene: TRBV4-2
D gene: TRBD2
J gene: TRBJ2-7

CDR3 DNA: TGTGCCAGCAGCTCGGGACAGGGGGCTCGCTATGGCTACACCTTC
CDR3 protein: CASSSGQGARYGYTF
clone size: few
V gene: TRBV7-9
D gene: TRBD1
J gene: TRBJ1-2

CDR3 DNA: TGTGCCAGCAGCTTAATGCACCCTGGAGGGCAGTTCTTC
CDR3 protein: CASSLMHPGGQFF
clone size: few
V gene: TRBV7-3
D gene: -
J gene: TRBJ2-1

CDR3 DNA: TGTGCCACCAGCAGAGGTCCAACGGACTCAGGGGAGGGAGCTTTCTTT
CDR3 protein: CATSRGPTDSGEGAFF
clone size: -
V gene: TRBV15
D gene: -
J gene: TRBJ1-1

CDR3 DNA: TGTGCCCCAGGGGTCCCCTCTGGGGCCAACGTCCTGACTTTC
CDR3 protein: CAPGVPSGANVLTF
clone size: -
V gene: TRBV10-3
D gene: -
J gene: TRBJ2-6

CDR3 DNA: TGCGCCAGCAGCTTAGGACAGCTCACAGATACGCAGTATTTT
CDR3 protein: CASSLGQLTDTQYF
clone size: few
V gene: TRBV5-1
D gene: -
J gene: TRBJ2-3

CDR3 DNA: TGTGCCTGGAGTGTATCGAGGACAGGGGTTGGTGGCTACACCTTC
CDR3 protein: CAWSVSRTGVGGYTF
clone size: few
V gene: TRBV30
D gene: TRBD1
J gene: TRBJ1-2

CDR3 DNA: TGTGCCAGCTCACCCAGACAGGCCTACTCTGGGGCCAACGTCCTGACTTTC
CDR3 protein: CASSPRQAYSGANVLTF
clone size: -
V gene: TRBV18
D gene: -
J gene: TRBJ2-6

CDR3 DNA: TGCAGTGCTAGTACAGACTATGGCTACACCTTC
CDR3 protein: CSASTDYGYTF
clone size: few
V gene: TRBV20-1
D gene: -
J gene: TRBJ1-2

CDR3 DNA: TGTGCCAGCAGCAGAGGGGGTCTATGGGGCTATGGCTACACCTTC
CDR3 protein: CASSRGGLWGYGYTF
clone size: -
V gene: TRBV2
D gene: -
J gene: TRBJ1-2

CDR3 DNA: TGTGCCAGCAGTGTGGGACTAGCGGGATCAGATACGCAGTATTTT
CDR3 protein: CASSVGLAGSDTQYF
clone size: few
V gene: TRBV2
D gene: TRBD2
J gene: TRBJ2-3

CDR3 DNA: TGTGCCAGCAGTTACGTAACTAGCGGGAGTACCGGGGAGCTGTTTTTT
CDR3 protein: CASSYVTSGSTGELFF
clone size: -
V gene: TRBV6-5
D gene: TRBD2
J gene: TRBJ2-2

CDR3 DNA: TGTGCCAGCAGCTTAAGTCTGGGGGGTTTGGAGACCCAGTACTTC
CDR3 protein: CASSLSLGGLETQYF
clone size: few
V gene: TRBV11-1
D gene: -
J gene: TRBJ2-5

CDR3 DNA: TGTGCCATCAGTCGAGGGTTTAGCTACACCTTC
CDR3 protein: CAISRGFSYTF
clone size: -
V gene: TRBV10-3
D gene: -
J gene: TRBJ1-2

CDR3 DNA: TGTGCCTGGAATTTGCAGGGGCATTCACCCCTCCACTTT
CDR3 protein: CAWNLQGHSPLHF
clone size: -
V gene: TRBV30
D gene: -
J gene: TRBJ1-6

CDR3 DNA: TGTGCCAGCAGTTCACCGGACAGGGGGCAAGAGACCCAGTACTTC
CDR3 protein: CASSSPDRGQETQYF
clone size: few
V gene: TRBV6-6
D gene: TRBD1
J gene: TRBJ2-5

CDR3 DNA: TGTGCCAGCAGGGCAGGGACTAGCGGGAGACATGAGCAGTTCTTC
CDR3 protein: CASRAGTSGRHEQFF
clone size: few
V gene: TRBV2
D gene: TRBD2
J gene: TRBJ2-1

CDR3 DNA: TGTGCCAGCAGTCGGGACAGTTCTAACTATGGCTACACCTTC
CDR3 protein: CASSRDSSNYGYTF
clone size: -
V gene: TRBV27
D gene: TRBD1
J gene: TRBJ1-2

CDR3 DNA: TGTGCCAGCAGCTTGAGACTTCTGATGAACACTGAAGCTTTCTTT
CDR3 protein: CASSLRLLMNTEAFF
clone size: few
V gene: TRBV5-5
D gene: -
J gene: TRBJ1-1

CDR3 DNA: TGCGCCAGCAGCCAAGATATGGCGGCCGATACGCAGTATTTT
CDR3 protein: CASSQDMAADTQYF
clone size: -
V gene: TRBV4-3
D gene: -
J gene: TRBJ2-3

CDR3 DNA: TGTGCCTGGAGTGTTGGTAGCGGCGATGAGCAGTTCTTC
CDR3 protein: CAWSVGSGDEQFF
clone size: few
V gene: TRBV30
D gene: -
J gene: TRBJ2-1

CDR3 DNA: TGTGCCAGCAGCCGTCTCTACAGTAACACTGAAGCTTTCTTT
CDR3 protein: CASSRLYSNTEAFF
clone size: few
V gene: TRBV14
D gene: -
J gene: TRBJ1-1

CDR3 DNA: TGTGCCAGCAGCGCGACAGGGGTTACCGGGGAGCTGTTTTTT
CDR3 protein: CASSATGVTGELFF
clone size: -
V gene: TRBV9
D gene: TRBD1
J gene: TRBJ2-2

CDR3 DNA: TGTGCCAGCAGCCCCCTGGGGACTAGCGGGGGGGTCTCCTACAATGAGCAGTTCTTC
CDR3 protein: CASSPLGTSGGVSYNEQFF
clone size: -
V gene: TRBV7-3
D gene: TRBD2
J gene: TRBJ2-1

CDR3 DNA: TGTGCCAGCAGCTTACAACAGGGAGGCACAGATACGCAGTATTTT
CDR3 protein: CASSLQQGGTDTQYF
clone size: -
V gene: TRBV7-9
D gene: -
J gene: TRBJ2-3

CDR3 DNA: TGTGCCTGGAATGCCCGGGGGAATGAAAAACTGTTTTTT
CDR3 protein: CAWNARGNEKLFF
clone size: -
V gene: TRBV30
D gene: -
J gene: TRBJ1-4

CDR3 DNA: TGTGCCACTTCGGTAGACCAGGGGTACACCGGGGAGCTGTTTTTT
CDR3 protein: CATSVDQGYTGELFF
clone size: -
V gene: TRBV9
D gene: -
J gene: TRBJ2-2

CDR3 DNA: TGTGCCAGCAGTTCAGACAGGACCGCCTACGAGCAGTACTTC
CDR3 protein: CASSSDRTAYEQYF
clone size: -
V gene: TRBV27
D gene: -
J gene: TRBJ2-7

CDR3 DNA: TGTGCCAGCGATCAGGGGGGCTATGAGCAGTTCTTC
CDR3 protein: CASDQGGYEQFF
clone size: few
V gene: TRBV2
D gene: -
J gene: TRBJ2-1